Listed below are T cell receptor beta chains from one sample, sequenced in a study of blood T cell repertoires in COVID-19. Profiled with immunoSEQ multiplex PCR; TCRdb holds only in-frame clones, not every one. The table shows 300,000 to 400,000 clones, with under 95% occurring only once. The sequenced material came from PBMCs or T cells enriched from blood (not recorded which). These receptors all come from a man aged 60-69 years who had recovered from COVID-19. CDR3s include the opening cysteine and the closing phenylalanine or tryptophan. The order of the fields is CDR3 length, clone size, D gene, V gene, J gene, CDR3 DNA, CDR3 protein. D genes are given only for firm matches. Clone size is given for some rows only: seen once, a few or many times, or a class if the clone is expanded.

>15|NA|NA|TRBV2|TRBJ1-1
TGTGCCAGCAGTGCCCCAGGGCGGTTGAACACTGAAGCTTTCTTT
CASSAPGRLNTEAFF
>17|few|NA|TRBV14|TRBJ2-3
TGTGCCAGCAGCCATCCGATAGCGGCGCGCCGCACAGATACGCAGTATTTT
CASSHPIAARRTDTQYF
>15|NA|NA|TRBV7-3|TRBJ2-2
TGTGCCAGCAGCGCCGGTGGGGGCCCCACCGGGGAGCTGTTTTTT
CASSAGGGPTGELFF
>16|NA|NA|TRBV5-4|TRBJ2-1
TGTGCCAGCAGCTTTCACGGGGGGCTAGCAGACAATGAGCAGTTCTTC
CASSFHGGLADNEQFF
>16|NA|TRBD1|TRBV27|TRBJ1-6
TGTGCCAGCAGTTTACTCGGGACAGGAAATAATTCACCCCTCCACTTT
CASSLLGTGNNSPLHF
>14|NA|TRBD2|TRBV30|TRBJ2-7
TGTGCCTCGACTCGACTAGCGGGGTCTGGCGAGCAGTACTTC
CASTRLAGSGEQYF
>15|NA|NA|TRBV7-2|TRBJ1-1
TGTGCCAGCAGCTTAGCGCTTACGGTGAACACTGAAGCTTTCTTT
CASSLALTVNTEAFF
>13|NA|NA|TRBV30|TRBJ2-5
TGTGCCTGGAGTGTACGTAGTCTAGAGACCCAGTACTTC
CAWSVRSLETQYF
>17|NA|NA|TRBV27|TRBJ1-2
TGTGCCAGCAGTTTACTTGGCGGGAGATGGGGGCAAAGTGGCTACACCTTC
CASSLLGGRWGQSGYTF
>16|NA|TRBD1|TRBV4-1|TRBJ1-2
TGCGCCAGCGGTCCGGGGACAGGGGGCAATCAAGGTGGCTACACCTTC
CASGPGTGGNQGGYTF
>15|NA|TRBD2|TRBV11-2|TRBJ2-1
TGTGCCAGCAGCCTCGGGACTAGCGGGGGCAATGAGCAGTTCTTC
CASSLGTSGGNEQFF
>16|NA|TRBD1|TRBV6-7|TRBJ2-3
TGTGCCAGCAGTTCAACAGGGGGCGCGGGTCCAGATACGCAGTATTTT
CASSSTGGAGPDTQYF
>14|NA|TRBD1|TRBV19|TRBJ1-1
TGTGCCAGTAGTAGGGACAGGGGGAACACTGAAGCTTTCTTT
CASSRDRGNTEAFF
>14|NA|NA|TRBV4-1|TRBJ2-1
TGCGCCAGTGGAATTCCCCCCCGGGACAATGAGCAGTTCTTC
CASGIPPRDNEQFF
>13|NA|NA|TRBV2|TRBJ1-2
TGTGCTTCACAGGGAGCAGAGGACTATGGCTACACCTTC
CASQGAEDYGYTF
>16|NA|TRBD1|TRBV4-3|TRBJ1-4
TGCGCCAGCAGCCAACCTGACAGGGGGCGAGGAGAAAAACTGTTTTTT
CASSQPDRGRGEKLFF
>14|once|NA|TRBV19|TRBJ2-3
TGTGCCAGTAGCGCAGTAGGGGGCACAGATACGCAGTATTTT
CASSAVGGTDTQYF
>14|NA|TRBD1|TRBV6-5|TRBJ2-7
TGTGCCAGCAGTTTTGACAGGGGGAGGGACGAGCAGTACTTC
CASSFDRGRDEQYF
>16|NA|NA|TRBV28|TRBJ1-2
TGTGCCAGCAGCGGAGTGACAGGATCCGGTAACTATGGCTACACCTTC
CASSGVTGSGNYGYTF
>15|NA|NA|TRBV27|TRBJ1-6
TGTGCCAGCAGTCCATCAGGGGAGCGAAATTCACCCCTCCACTTT
CASSPSGERNSPLHF
>14|NA|NA|TRBV6-2/TRBV6-3|TRBJ1-2
TGTGCCAGCAGTTACTCTCGGGTTTCCTATGGCTACACCTTC
CASSYSRVSYGYTF
>13|NA|NA|TRBV4-2|TRBJ1-1
TGTGCCAGCAGCCAAGAAAGCGGACCAATAGCTTTCTTT
CASSQESGPIAFF
>15|many|TRBD1|TRBV7-3|TRBJ2-1
TGTGCCAGCAGCTTTGGCGGGACAGGGAACAATGAGCAGTTCTTC
CASSFGGTGNNEQFF
>15|NA|NA|TRBV6-6|TRBJ1-1
TGTGCCAGCAGTTACTCGAGGACGGGGGTGACTGAAGCTTTCTTT
CASSYSRTGVTEAFF
>15|NA|NA|TRBV7-2|TRBJ2-2
TGTGCCAGCAGCTTCAGGGCCGGTAACACCGGGGAGCTGTTTTTT
CASSFRAGNTGELFF
>14|NA|NA|TRBV27|TRBJ2-7
TGTGCCAGCAGTTTAGAGGGGGTGTGGGGCGAGCAGTACTTC
CASSLEGVWGEQYF
>15|NA|TRBD1|TRBV9|TRBJ2-7
TGTGCCAGCAGCCTAAGTCCGGGACAGGGGTCCGAGCAGTACTTC
CASSLSPGQGSEQYF
>16|NA|NA|TRBV4-2|TRBJ2-3
TGTGCCAGCAGCCAAGAATCGGGACTCCCGACAGATACGCAGTATTTT
CASSQESGLPTDTQYF
>14|NA|NA|TRBV6-5|TRBJ1-5
TGTGCCAGCAGCCTAGCAGGGGCTGGTCAGCCCCAGCATTTT
CASSLAGAGQPQHF
>15|NA|NA|TRBV5-4|TRBJ1-6
TGTGCCAGCAGCTTGTGGTCCGGCGGATATTCACCCCTCCACTTT
CASSLWSGGYSPLHF
>15|NA|TRBD1|TRBV5-1|TRBJ2-1
TGCGCCAGCAGCATCGGGACAGGGAAATTTTATGAGCAGTTCTTC
CASSIGTGKFYEQFF
>12|NA|NA|TRBV2|TRBJ2-7
TGTGCCAGCAAAACAGGGCCCTACGAGCAGTACTTC
CASKTGPYEQYF
>14|NA|NA|TRBV27|TRBJ1-1
TGTGCCAGCAGGTTCGGGGGAATGAACACTGAAGCTTTCTTT
CASRFGGMNTEAFF
>13|NA|NA|TRBV9|TRBJ1-6
TGTGCCAGCAGCGAAGGGGTTGGATCACCCCTCCACTTT
CASSEGVGSPLHF
>16|NA|TRBD1|TRBV19|TRBJ1-5
TGTGCCAGTAGTATACCGACAGGGTCTCAGGGTCAGCCCCAGCATTTT
CASSIPTGSQGQPQHF
>11|NA|NA|TRBV29-1|TRBJ1-1
TGCAGCGTGGCGGGGGGTTCTGAAGCTTTCTTT
CSVAGGSEAFF
>13|NA|NA|TRBV27|TRBJ2-5
TGTGCCAGCACACCTCTAGGGGTGAAGACCCAGTACTTC
CASTPLGVKTQYF
>19|NA|TRBD1|TRBV4-1|TRBJ2-6
TGCGCCAGCAGCCAATCACCGGGACAGGGGGGCCCTGGGGCCAACGTCCTGACTTTC
CASSQSPGQGGPGANVLTF
>15|NA|TRBD2|TRBV7-3|TRBJ2-3
TGTGCCAGCAGCTTACAAACTAGCGGCACAGATACGCAGTATTTT
CASSLQTSGTDTQYF
>14|NA|TRBD2|TRBV4-3|TRBJ2-3
TGCGCCAGCGGCGGGGGACTAGGAACAGATACGCAGTATTTT
CASGGGLGTDTQYF
>15|NA|TRBD1|TRBV19|TRBJ2-2
TGTGCCAGTACCCGGGACAGGGTAAACACCGGGGAGCTGTTTTTT
CASTRDRVNTGELFF
>15|NA|NA|TRBV7-2|TRBJ1-6
TGTGCCAGCAGCTCTAGCGGGGTCTATAATTCACCCCTCCACTTT
CASSSSGVYNSPLHF
>14|NA|NA|TRBV10-3|TRBJ2-7
TGTGCCATCAGTGACGCCCGTAGCTCCTACGAGCAGTACTTC
CAISDARSSYEQYF
>16|NA|TRBD2|TRBV28|TRBJ2-3
TGTGCCAGCAATGAAGCCCTAGCGGGTTTAAGGGATACGCAGTATTTT
CASNEALAGLRDTQYF
>13|NA|TRBD1|TRBV3-1/TRBV3-2|TRBJ1-1
TGTGCCAGCAGCCAGACAGGGGACTTTGAAGCTTTCTTT
CASSQTGDFEAFF
>15|NA|NA|TRBV10-1|TRBJ1-5
TGCGCCAGCAGTAAGAGGGGGTTACGGTCGCAGCCCCAGCATTTT
CASSKRGLRSQPQHF
>14|NA|TRBD1|TRBV6-5|TRBJ2-2
TGTGCCAGCAGCGGACAGGGGCCCACCGGGGAGCTGTTTTTT
CASSGQGPTGELFF
>12|NA|NA|TRBV5-6|TRBJ2-7
TGTGCCAGCAGCTCCCCAGGGTACGAGCAGTACTTC
CASSSPGYEQYF
>15|NA|NA|TRBV7-9|TRBJ1-3
TGTGCCAGCAGCTTAACAGGATACTCTGGAAACACCATATATTTT
CASSLTGYSGNTIYF
>14|NA|TRBD1|TRBV5-4|TRBJ2-7
TGTGCCAGCAGCCTGGGACAGGGCCCCTACGAGCAGTACTTC
CASSLGQGPYEQYF
>14|NA|NA|TRBV3-1/TRBV3-2|TRBJ2-7
TGTGCCAGCAGCCGACAAGGACAGATCTACGAGCAGTACTTC
CASSRQGQIYEQYF
>15|NA|NA|TRBV9|TRBJ2-7
TGTGCCAGCAGCGTATCCGGACTTGGGACCTACGAGCAGTACTTC
CASSVSGLGTYEQYF
>14|NA|NA|TRBV4-3|TRBJ1-6
TGCGCCAGCAGCCAGGCCCACTATAATTCACCCCTCCACTTT
CASSQAHYNSPLHF
>13|NA|NA|TRBV4-2|TRBJ1-2
TGTGCCAGCAGCCGGCGGGAGGGGTTGGGCTACACCTTC
CASSRREGLGYTF
>15|NA|NA|TRBV4-1|TRBJ2-7
TGCGCCAGCAGCCAAGAGGGGCAGGGGCGCTACGAGCAGTACTTC
CASSQEGQGRYEQYF
>13|NA|TRBD1|TRBV19|TRBJ1-1
TGTGCCAGTAGTTTACGGACAGGGCCTGAAGCTTTCTTT
CASSLRTGPEAFF
>17|once|TRBD2|TRBV6-2/TRBV6-3|TRBJ2-2
TGTGCCAGCAGTTACCCGGGACTAGCGGCGAACACCGGGGAGCTGTTTTTT
CASSYPGLAANTGELFF
>14|NA|NA|TRBV7-9|TRBJ2-2
TGTGCCAGCAAAATGGGGGCGTACACCGGGGAGCTGTTTTTT
CASKMGAYTGELFF
>15|once|NA|TRBV4-1|TRBJ1-6
TGCGCCAGCAGCCAAGAAGGAGGTGGTAATTCACCCCTCCACTTT
CASSQEGGGNSPLHF